A selection of T cell receptor beta chains follows, all from one sample in a study of brain T cells in children with intractable seizures. Repertoires were generated with immunoSEQ multiplex PCR, while TCRdb's copy carries only in-frame clones and drops some. The table shows roughly 69,000 clones, with around 95% occurring only once. Sequences were derived from peripheral blood, sampled at surgery. The receptors come from a boy in the first two years of life with focal cortical dysplasia and intractable seizures. The CDR3 runs from the conserved cysteine through the conserved F or W. A D gene is named only where the DNA matches it firmly. Clone size is shown for a subset of rows, as once, few, many or a class of expanded clone.

V gene: TRBV10-3; D gene: TRBD1; clone size: NA; J gene: TRBJ2-1; CDR3 protein: CATRQGKDNEQFF; CDR3 DNA: TGTGCCACAAGACAGGGCAAGGACAATGAGCAGTTCTTC
V gene: TRBV19; D gene: TRBD1; clone size: NA; J gene: TRBJ1-2; CDR3 protein: CASSFRDRARAYGYTF; CDR3 DNA: TGTGCCAGTAGTTTCCGGGACAGGGCCCGAGCCTATGGCTACACCTTC
V gene: TRBV6-2/TRBV6-3; D gene: NA; clone size: NA; J gene: TRBJ1-5; CDR3 protein: CASSSGVLGHRTPGPQHF; CDR3 DNA: TGTGCCAGCAGCTCTGGGGTTTTGGGACATAGGACTCCGGGGCCCCAGCATTTT
V gene: TRBV6-1; D gene: NA; clone size: NA; J gene: TRBJ2-2; CDR3 protein: CASSDPRGRIVRELFF; CDR3 DNA: TGTGCCAGCAGTGACCCTAGGGGGAGAATAGTACGGGAGCTGTTTTTT
V gene: TRBV15; D gene: NA; clone size: NA; J gene: TRBJ2-6; CDR3 protein: CATSRSVGDRGANVLTF; CDR3 DNA: TGTGCCACCAGCAGGTCCGTGGGGGACCGTGGGGCCAACGTCCTGACTTTC
V gene: TRBV3-1/TRBV3-2; D gene: NA; clone size: NA; J gene: TRBJ2-1; CDR3 protein: CASSPSLNTYNEQFF; CDR3 DNA: TGTGCCAGCAGCCCGAGCCTAAACACCTACAATGAGCAGTTCTTC
V gene: TRBV7-7; D gene: NA; clone size: NA; J gene: TRBJ1-3; CDR3 protein: CASSLGGGRENTIYF; CDR3 DNA: TGTGCCAGCAGCTTAGGTGGGGGGCGCGAAAACACCATATATTTT
V gene: TRBV12-5; D gene: TRBD1; clone size: NA; J gene: TRBJ1-5; CDR3 protein: CASGRTGLVYSNQPQHF; CDR3 DNA: TGTGCTAGTGGCCGGACAGGGCTTGTCTATAGCAATCAGCCCCAGCATTTT
V gene: TRBV4-1; D gene: NA; clone size: NA; J gene: TRBJ2-1; CDR3 protein: CASEGTPYNEQFF; CDR3 DNA: TGCGCCAGCGAGGGGACCCCGTACAATGAGCAGTTCTTC
V gene: TRBV28; D gene: TRBD2; clone size: NA; J gene: TRBJ2-5; CDR3 protein: CASRPHAGRALRETQYF; CDR3 DNA: TGTGCCAGCAGACCCCACGCCGGGAGGGCCCTTCGAGAGACCCAGTACTTC
V gene: TRBV18; D gene: NA; clone size: NA; J gene: TRBJ1-1; CDR3 protein: CASSLSPESTEAFF; CDR3 DNA: TGTGCCAGCTCCCTCTCACCAGAAAGCACTGAAGCTTTCTTT
V gene: TRBV7-8; D gene: NA; clone size: few; J gene: TRBJ2-7; CDR3 protein: CASSPNYEQYF; CDR3 DNA: TGTGCCAGCAGCCCAAACTACGAGCAGTACTTC
V gene: TRBV7-8; D gene: NA; clone size: once; J gene: TRBJ1-2; CDR3 protein: CASSLVFGPGPLGYTF; CDR3 DNA: TGTGCCAGCAGCTTAGTGTTCGGTCCAGGCCCCCTCGGCTACACCTTC
V gene: TRBV24-1; D gene: NA; clone size: NA; J gene: TRBJ2-5; CDR3 protein: CATSDSRSVETQYF; CDR3 DNA: TGTGCCACCAGTGATTCCCGATCGGTGGAGACCCAGTACTTC
V gene: TRBV19; D gene: NA; clone size: once; J gene: TRBJ2-6; CDR3 protein: CASSFSGDIGANVLTF; CDR3 DNA: TGTGCCAGTAGTTTCTCAGGTGATATTGGGGCCAACGTCCTGACTTTC
V gene: TRBV6-5; D gene: NA; clone size: NA; J gene: TRBJ1-1; CDR3 protein: CASSTWGGVSEAFF; CDR3 DNA: TGTGCCAGCAGCACTTGGGGGGGGGTGTCTGAAGCTTTCTTT
V gene: TRBV6-2/TRBV6-3; D gene: TRBD2; clone size: NA; J gene: TRBJ2-3; CDR3 protein: CASSQLAGGTDTQYF; CDR3 DNA: TGTGCCAGCAGCCAGCTAGCGGGGGGCACAGATACGCAGTATTTT
V gene: TRBV19; D gene: TRBD1; clone size: once; J gene: TRBJ1-5; CDR3 protein: CASNTRDRGLNQPQHF; CDR3 DNA: TGTGCCAGTAATACCCGGGACAGGGGGTTAAATCAGCCCCAGCATTTT
V gene: TRBV18; D gene: NA; clone size: once; J gene: TRBJ2-5; CDR3 protein: CASSPYPGAQETQYF; CDR3 DNA: TGTGCCAGCTCACCATACCCGGGGGCCCAAGAGACCCAGTACTTC
V gene: TRBV10-2; D gene: NA; clone size: NA; J gene: TRBJ2-5; CDR3 protein: CASSEHWETQYF; CDR3 DNA: TGCGCCAGCAGTGAGCACTGGGAGACCCAGTACTTC
V gene: TRBV3-1/TRBV3-2; D gene: NA; clone size: few; J gene: TRBJ2-2; CDR3 protein: CASSQTRGWGPGSGELFF; CDR3 DNA: TGTGCCAGCAGCCAAACTCGGGGTTGGGGGCCGGGCTCCGGGGAGCTGTTTTTT
V gene: TRBV7-8; D gene: NA; clone size: NA; J gene: TRBJ1-1; CDR3 protein: CASSLSPTGDLGTEAFF; CDR3 DNA: TGTGCCAGCAGCTTGAGCCCGACGGGGGATTTGGGCACTGAAGCTTTCTTT
V gene: TRBV7-9; D gene: TRBD1; clone size: NA; J gene: TRBJ1-1; CDR3 protein: CASSGIAEDRGQDTEAFF; CDR3 DNA: TGTGCCAGCAGCGGAATTGCTGAGGACAGGGGGCAGGACACTGAAGCTTTCTTT
V gene: TRBV7-9; D gene: NA; clone size: few; J gene: TRBJ1-6; CDR3 protein: CASSPGIGKGSSYNSPLHF; CDR3 DNA: TGTGCCAGCAGCCCCGGGATAGGGAAGGGAAGCTCCTATAATTCACCCCTCCACTTT
V gene: TRBV11-2; D gene: NA; clone size: few; J gene: TRBJ1-6; CDR3 protein: CASSRGRYNSPLHF; CDR3 DNA: TGTGCCAGCAGCCGAGGGCGGTATAATTCACCCCTCCACTTT
V gene: TRBV28; D gene: NA; clone size: NA; J gene: TRBJ2-3; CDR3 protein: CASSFPGLSTDTQYF; CDR3 DNA: TGTGCCAGCAGTTTTCCCGGATTAAGCACAGATACGCAGTATTTT
V gene: TRBV7-2; D gene: NA; clone size: NA; J gene: TRBJ1-3; CDR3 protein: CASSLEMFPGNTIYF; CDR3 DNA: TGTGCCAGCAGCTTAGAGATGTTCCCTGGAAACACCATATATTTT
V gene: TRBV5-1; D gene: TRBD1; clone size: NA; J gene: TRBJ1-2; CDR3 protein: CASSPVTGQREKKGYTF; CDR3 DNA: TGCGCCAGCAGCCCTGTTACGGGACAGCGGGAAAAAAAGGGCTACACCTTC